This paragraph covers one T cell receptor beta chain sequence. The antigen is unknown. TCRdb keeps only in-frame clones here, not all; method: immunoSEQ multiplex PCR. The data contain about 170,000 clones, approximately 92% of them singletons. This CDR3 spans 14 amino acids. V lost 2 bases and J lost 10, with 12 bases in between. Germline CDR1 reads MNHEY; CDR2 reads SVGAGI. This sample is part of a study of T cell responses to AZD1222 COVID-19 vaccine. Study details: Researchers grouped second doses given at about 4 or about 12 weeks into one pool. Study-wide findings and caveats: Clonal diversity was possibly underestimated; the donors were predominantly white British and more often female. Spike-specific TCR breadth and depth were elevated following two AZD1222 doses.

The receptor was derived from an adult in good health. The chain employs TRBV6-5 and TRBJ1-6; D is unclear. This sample comprised peripheral blood, obtained on day 0 of AZD1222 vaccination. CDR3 amino acids: CASSYDTIGSPLHF. The CDR3 region has the DNA TGTGCCAGCAGTTACGACACCATAGGCTCACCCCTCCACTTT.